These T cell receptor beta chains were read from a single sample in a study of STAT5B mutations in CD4+ large granular lymphocyte leukemia. Using immunoSEQ multiplex PCR, the repertoire was profiled, and TCRdb retains in-frame clones only, with some absent. The table has some 40,000 clones, 70% to 85% seen once; the top ten hold about 0.34%. What was sequenced was CD4+ T cells from blood buffy coats. These TCRs come from a human donor in good health. The CDR3 runs from the conserved cysteine through the conserved F or W. D genes are given only for firm matches. The listing skips clone size in some rows; elsewhere it reads once, few, many or a size class.

D: TRBD2; V: TRBV2; size: -; J: TRBJ2-1; DNA: TGTGCCAGCAGGGGACTAGCGGGGCCCTACAATGAGCAGTTCTTC; CDR3: CASRGLAGPYNEQFF
D: -; V: TRBV6-6; size: -; J: TRBJ2-4; DNA: TGTGCCAGCTCTCTCGCTGGGGACAACATTCAGTACTTC; CDR3: CASSLAGDNIQYF
D: TRBD1; V: TRBV30; size: few; J: TRBJ1-1; DNA: TGTGCCTGGAGTGTAAGGACAGGATGGGGCGGCACTGAAGCTTTCTTT; CDR3: CAWSVRTGWGGTEAFF
D: -; V: TRBV4-2; size: few; J: TRBJ2-2; DNA: TGTGCCAGCAGCGGGGTGACAACCGGGGAGCTGTTTTTT; CDR3: CASSGVTTGELFF
D: -; V: TRBV5-4; size: -; J: TRBJ2-7; DNA: TGTGCCAGCAGCTCGGGACTGATACGCGGGGCCTACGAGCAGTACTTC; CDR3: CASSSGLIRGAYEQYF
D: -; V: TRBV7-2; size: -; J: TRBJ2-7; DNA: TGTGCCAGCAGCTTAGGACAGGAGAACCCCTACGAGCAGTACTTC; CDR3: CASSLGQENPYEQYF
D: TRBD1; V: TRBV19; size: -; J: TRBJ2-6; DNA: TGTGCCAGTAGTGACGGGACAGGCCTCTCTGGGGCCAACGTCCTGACTTTC; CDR3: CASSDGTGLSGANVLTF
D: -; V: TRBV7-3; size: -; J: TRBJ1-1; DNA: TGTGCCAGCAGCTTACAGGGCGGAAGGGGTACTGAAGCTTTCTTT; CDR3: CASSLQGGRGTEAFF
D: TRBD1; V: TRBV28; size: -; J: TRBJ1-2; DNA: TGTGCCAGCAGGCGACAGGGGGCTGACTATGGCTACACCTTC; CDR3: CASRRQGADYGYTF
D: TRBD2; V: TRBV10-1; size: -; J: TRBJ2-1; DNA: TGCGCCAGCAGTGCCCCCGGGGGGGGGACTGAGCAGTTCTTC; CDR3: CASSAPGGGTEQFF
D: TRBD2; V: TRBV25-1; size: -; J: TRBJ2-3; DNA: TGTGCCAGCAGTGAAGCGGGGGCAGATACGCAGTATTTT; CDR3: CASSEAGADTQYF
D: -; V: TRBV7-9; size: few; J: TRBJ1-2; DNA: TGTGCCAGCAGCCAATTAGAGTATGGCTACACCTTC; CDR3: CASSQLEYGYTF
D: -; V: TRBV7-2; size: few; J: TRBJ2-3; DNA: TGTGCCAGCAGCTTTCATCTAGTAGGGGCAGATACGCAGTATTTT; CDR3: CASSFHLVGADTQYF
D: -; V: TRBV4-2; size: -; J: TRBJ2-1; DNA: TGTGCCAGCCGTGCCCTAGCGCGGGCCAACGATGAGCAGTTCTTC; CDR3: CASRALARANDEQFF
D: -; V: TRBV28; size: -; J: TRBJ2-1; DNA: TGTGCCAGCGCAAGGGGGGTCAATGAGCAGTTCTTC; CDR3: CASARGVNEQFF
D: -; V: TRBV5-1; size: -; J: TRBJ2-7; DNA: TGCGCCAGCAGCTTGGATGCGTACGAGCAGTACTTC; CDR3: CASSLDAYEQYF
D: -; V: TRBV7-2; size: -; J: TRBJ2-7; DNA: TGTGCCAGCAGCTTAGAGGTACCCTACGAGCAGTACTTC; CDR3: CASSLEVPYEQYF
D: TRBD1; V: TRBV6-1; size: -; J: TRBJ1-2; DNA: TGTGCCAGCAAGACAGGGGTTACTAACTATGGCTACACCTTC; CDR3: CASKTGVTNYGYTF
D: TRBD2; V: TRBV4-3; size: -; J: TRBJ2-5; DNA: TGCGCCAGCAGCCAAGATTTGACGGGGGGAAGAGAGACCCAGTACTTC; CDR3: CASSQDLTGGRETQYF
D: TRBD1; V: TRBV11-3; size: once; J: TRBJ2-7; DNA: TGTGCCAGCAGCTCCGGGACAGGGAAGGACGAGCAGTACTTC; CDR3: CASSSGTGKDEQYF
D: -; V: TRBV25-1; size: -; J: TRBJ1-1; DNA: TGTGCCAGCAGTGAGCGCCGCGGGATTGAAGCTTTCTTT; CDR3: CASSERRGIEAFF
D: -; V: TRBV5-4; size: -; J: TRBJ1-4; DNA: TGTGCCAGCAGCTTGGAGGCGGGGCCCGCAACTAATGAAAAACTGTTTTTT; CDR3: CASSLEAGPATNEKLFF
D: -; V: TRBV14; size: -; J: TRBJ1-1; DNA: TGTGCCAGCAGCCAAGATCAGAACACTGAAGCTTTCTTT; CDR3: CASSQDQNTEAFF
D: TRBD1; V: TRBV5-4; size: -; J: TRBJ2-3; DNA: TGTGCCAGCAGCTTGGCACAGGGGGCTGCAGATACGCAGTATTTT; CDR3: CASSLAQGAADTQYF
D: -; V: TRBV28; size: few; J: TRBJ1-1; DNA: TGTGCCAGCAGTTTACAGGGTTTGAGAGCTTTCTTT; CDR3: CASSLQGLRAFF
D: -; V: TRBV7-6; size: -; J: TRBJ2-1; DNA: TGTGCCAGCAGCTTAGGACAGGCGAGCTCCTACAATGAGCAGTTCTTC; CDR3: CASSLGQASSYNEQFF
D: -; V: TRBV29-1; size: -; J: TRBJ2-5; DNA: TGCAGCGTTGATTTGGTTGGCGAGACCCAGTACTTC; CDR3: CSVDLVGETQYF
D: TRBD1; V: TRBV2; size: -; J: TRBJ1-1; DNA: TGTGCCAGCATCAAGGGGGACAGGGCACGGGCTTTCTTT; CDR3: CASIKGDRARAFF
D: -; V: TRBV7-8; size: -; J: TRBJ1-3; DNA: TGTGCCAGCAGCTTTGGGGCAAGTTTAGCCGGAAACACCATATATTTT; CDR3: CASSFGASLAGNTIYF
D: -; V: TRBV6-5; size: -; J: TRBJ2-7; DNA: TGTGCCAGCAGTTACGTCCCGGAGTACGAGCAGTACTTC; CDR3: CASSYVPEYEQYF
D: TRBD2; V: TRBV10-3; size: -; J: TRBJ2-7; DNA: TGTGCCATCAGTCTTCTAGGGACTAGGGAGTACGAGCAGTACTTC; CDR3: CAISLLGTREYEQYF
D: -; V: TRBV4-3; size: -; J: TRBJ2-2; DNA: TGCGCCAGCAGCCAGTTGGGAACGGGGAGGAACACCGGGGAGCTGTTTTTT; CDR3: CASSQLGTGRNTGELFF
D: -; V: TRBV7-9; size: -; J: TRBJ2-3; DNA: TGTGCCAGCAGCTTAGACAGTAGCGGCTCAGATACGCAGTATTTT; CDR3: CASSLDSSGSDTQYF
D: -; V: TRBV7-2; size: -; J: TRBJ1-5; DNA: TGTGCCAGCAGCTTAGGAGGCAGGGGCCTCAATCAGCCCCAGCATTTT; CDR3: CASSLGGRGLNQPQHF
D: -; V: TRBV4-2; size: once; J: TRBJ2-1; DNA: TGTGCCAGCAGCCAAGGCACATTTTCCTACAATGAGCAGTTCTTC; CDR3: CASSQGTFSYNEQFF
D: -; V: TRBV2; size: -; J: TRBJ2-5; DNA: TGTGCCAGCAGGATGGACACCGAAGAGACCCAGTACTTC; CDR3: CASRMDTEETQYF
D: -; V: TRBV6-5; size: -; J: TRBJ1-6; DNA: TGTGCCAGCAGTTACTCGACAACAGAATCACCCCTCCACTTT; CDR3: CASSYSTTESPLHF
D: -; V: TRBV7-6; size: -; J: TRBJ2-7; DNA: TGTGCCAGCAGCCGGGACGACTTTGCGCGGGGAGAGCAGTACTTC; CDR3: CASSRDDFARGEQYF
D: TRBD1; V: TRBV7-2; size: -; J: TRBJ1-2; DNA: TGTGCCAGCAGTTATGACAGGGGTCCTAAAAACTACACCTTC; CDR3: CASSYDRGPKNYTF
D: -; V: TRBV27; size: -; J: TRBJ1-1; DNA: TGTGCCAGCAGTTCTTGGGGAGCCGGCTGTGAAGCTTTCTTT; CDR3: CASSSWGAGCEAFF